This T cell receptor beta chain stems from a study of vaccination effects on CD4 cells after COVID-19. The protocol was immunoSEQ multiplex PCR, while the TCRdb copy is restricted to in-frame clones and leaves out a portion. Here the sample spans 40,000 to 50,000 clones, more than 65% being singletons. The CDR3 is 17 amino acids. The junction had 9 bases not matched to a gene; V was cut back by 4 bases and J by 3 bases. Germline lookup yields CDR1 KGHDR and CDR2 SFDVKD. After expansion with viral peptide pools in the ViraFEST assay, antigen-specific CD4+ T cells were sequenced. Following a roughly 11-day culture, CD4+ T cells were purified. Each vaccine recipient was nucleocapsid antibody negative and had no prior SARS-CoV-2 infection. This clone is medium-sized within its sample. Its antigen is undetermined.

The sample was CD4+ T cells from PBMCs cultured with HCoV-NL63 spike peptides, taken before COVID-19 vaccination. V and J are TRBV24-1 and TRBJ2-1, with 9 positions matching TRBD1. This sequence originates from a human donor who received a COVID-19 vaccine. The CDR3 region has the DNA TGTGCCACCAGTGACAGTATGACAGGGGGTCACTACAATGAGCAGTTCTTC. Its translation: CATSDSMTGGHYNEQFF.